Following are 32 T cell receptor beta chains from one sample sequenced in a study of CD8+CD57+ T cells in acquired aplastic anemia. TCR beta VDJ and CDR3 profiling used genomic DNA as template. MiXCR, applied by TCRdb to the reads, yields one record per CDR3 protein. The data show roughly 420,000 distinct CDR3 sequences, around 72% seen once. Sequencing used sorted CD4+, CD8+, or CD8+CD57+ T cells (not recorded which) from PBMCs. The receptors stem from a human donor in good health, serving as a control.

This clonotype was picked up one time. Likely a read error: the CDR3 ends without its conserved phenylalanine or tryptophan. The DNA is left out, because the CDR3 cannot be placed on it with certainty; the CDR3 is given as TCRdb lists it. The gene calls are TRBV7-3 and TRBJ1-1; TRBD1, as called in the table, went unchecked against the DNA. From its first to its last residue, the CDR3 has 13 amino acids. Germline V gene sequence: CDR1 SGHTA, CDR2 FQGTGA. The CDR3 region is CASSQYRFSSGAN.

The chain couples TRBV7-9 to TRBJ1-5, with D uncertain. The CDR3 has 14 residues. Germline CDR1 reads SEHNR; CDR2 reads FQNEAQ (reference sequence). V shed 2 bases and J shed 0 bases, with 5 bases lying between them. CDR3 in DNA: TGTGCCAGCAGCTTAACGACTAGCAATCAGCCCCAGCATTTT. Its translation is CASSLTTSNQPQHF.

The V and J genes are TRBV6-5 and TRBJ1-1; no clear D. V was trimmed by 6 bases and J by 4 bases, leaving 12 bases between them. This CDR3 has 13 residues. CDR1 is MNHEY, CDR2 SVGAGI, per germline. DNA of the CDR3: TGTGCCAGCAGACTTCTGGCAGGCACTGAAGCTTTCTTT. Translated: CASRLLAGTEAFF.

The rearrangement joins TRBV20-1 to TRBJ1-5; 7 bases line up with TRBD1. V gave up 6 bases and J gave up 5 bases; unmatched junction bases: 13. CDR1 is DFQATT, CDR2 SNEGSKA, per germline (reference sequence). This CDR3 has 15 residues. CDR3 in DNA: TGCAGTGCCTCCCAGGGGACAGAACCACATCAGCCCCAGCATTTT. Its translation is CSASQGTEPHQPQHF.

This clonotype was seen more than once but under ten times. Germline is not matched at one junction end, which may reflect a read error. The chain employs TRBV2 and TRBJ1-1; tentatively, D is TRBD1 (6 bases). Germline-derived CDR1 and CDR2 are SNHLY and FYNNEI. This CDR3 has 12 amino acids. In DNA, the CDR3 is TGCGCCACCTCAAACAGGGTCACTGAAGCTTTCTTT. Translating gives CATSNRVTEAFF.

With regard to this clonotype: This likely comes from a read error, as the CDR3 has no conserved phenylalanine or tryptophan at its end. The DNA is omitted, as the CDR3 cannot be located on it reliably, and the CDR3 follows TCRdb's listing. The rearrangement links TRBV7-2 to TRBJ1-2. Germline-derived CDR1 and CDR2 are SGHTA and FQGNSA. From its first to its last residue, the CDR3 has 13 amino acids. CDR3 sequence reads: CASSLRRAGGNAV.

This clonotype showed up many times. V is TRBV9 and J is TRBJ2-3, with D possibly called TRBD1 or TRBD2 (6 bases each). The CDR3 runs 13 residues. CDR1 SGDLS and CDR2 YYNGEE come from the germline V gene. Trimming stripped 2 bases from V and 6 bases from J, with 10 bases between. This CDR3 is CASSVGGQDTQYF. CDR3 bases: TGTGCCAGCAGCGTCGGGGGCCAGGATACGCAGTATTTT.

The chain combines TRBV19 with TRBJ2-1; TRBD1 is a possible D gene (5 bases). The J call could be wrong; TRBJ2-7 is a better fit for the DNA end. The CDR3 loop spans 15 amino acids. The germline gives CDR1 LNHDA, CDR2 SQIVND (reference sequence). CDR3 amino acids: CASMVGQGSSYEQYF. DNA for the CDR3: TGTGCCAGTATGGTCGGCCAGGGAAGCTCCTACGAGCAGTACTTC.

Worth noting for this clonotype: Germline is not matched at one junction end, which may reflect a read error. This chain links TRBV7-3 with TRBJ2-5; D call uncertain. The germline V gene encodes CDR1 SGHTA and CDR2 FQGTGA. CDR3 length: 15 residues. CDR3 protein: CASSLGPGPQATQYF. The DNA of the CDR3 is TGTGCCAGCAGCTTAGGGCCTGGGCCCCAAGCGACCCAGTACTTC. Full variable domain (remainder filled in from reference TRBV7-3 and TRBJ2-5): GAGVSQTPSNKVTEKGKYVELRCDPISGHTALYWYRQSLGQGPEFLIYFQGTGAADDSGLPNDRFFAVRPEGSVSTLKIQRTERGDSAVYLCASSLGPGPQATQYFGPGTRLLVL.

In regard to this clonotype: This could be a read error, since a much larger clone is one nucleotide away. The rearrangement links TRBV7-8 to TRBJ2-7, with 7 nucleotides matching TRBD2. The length of the CDR3 is 12 residues. CDR1 and CDR2 (germline): SGHVS, FQNEAQ. The junction had 9 bases not matched to a gene; V was cut back by 11 bases and J by 5 bases. The CDR3 sequence: CAWNRGGNEQYF. The DNA of the CDR3 is TGTGCCTGGAATCGGGGAGGGAACGAGCAGTACTTC. The full variable domain, its missing parts supplied by reference TRBV7-8 and TRBJ2-7, is GAGVSQSPRYKVAKRGQDVALRCDPISGHVSLFWYQQALGQGPEFLTYFQNEAQLDKSGLPSDRFFAERPEGSVSTLKIQRTQQEDSAVYLCAWNRGGNEQYFGPGTRLTVT.

The chain recombines TRBV20-1 with TRBJ2-1; the D gene is possibly TRBD2 (6 bases). The V gene's germline CDR1 is DFQATT and CDR2 SNEGSKA (reference sequence). The CDR3 extends over 15 amino acids. V gave up 4 bases and J gave up 3 bases, with 16 bases separating them. CDR3 nucleotides: TGCAGTGCTACCGGGACTTGGGCTCTCTACAATGAGCAGTTCTTC. Its protein is CSATGTWALYNEQFF.

With respect to this clonotype: One junction end disagrees with the germline gene, perhaps due to a read error. The chain joins TRBV7-3 to TRBJ2-1; D gene ambiguous. The germline CDR1 and CDR2 sequences are SGHTA and FQGTGA. This CDR3 contains 15 residues. CDR3 residues: CASSSASRSYNEQLF. The CDR3 nucleotides read TGTGCCAGCAGCTCAGCTTCCAGGAGCTACAATGAGCAGCTCTTC.

This clonotype was recorded at least ten times. V is TRBV5-1 and J is TRBJ1-2; D possibly corresponds to TRBD1 (6 bases). Germline loops: CDR1 SGHRS, CDR2 YFSETQ. The CDR3 runs to 14 residues. V shed 4 bases and J shed 3 bases, with 13 bases lying between them. CDR3 loop: CASSPKGGDYGYTF. The CDR3 coding sequence is TGCGCCAGCAGCCCTAAGGGGGGGGACTATGGCTACACCTTC.

About this clonotype: No conserved phenylalanine or tryptophan ends this CDR3, so it is likely a read error. The limits of the CDR3 on the DNA are not certain, so only TCRdb's listed CDR3 is given. This sequence joins TRBV19 and TRBJ2-5; TRBD1 reflects the table's D call only, with no check against the DNA. Germline CDR1 is LNHDA and CDR2 is SQIVND (reference sequence). With termini counted, the CDR3 has 15 amino acids. Here the CDR3 reads CASSLRTVEIGQHFG.

The chain has TRBV12-3 or TRBV12-4 and TRBJ1-6; D uncertain. The germline V and J ends were trimmed by 4 bases and 10 bases, with 11 bases remaining between them. The CDR3 runs 13 residues. The CDR3 sequence is CASSSTGRSPLHF. The CDR3 DNA follows: TGTGCCAGCAGTTCGACGGGCAGGTCACCCCTCCACTTT.

The chain recombines TRBV9 with TRBJ2-7, with D unresolved. The CDR3 spans 14 residues. V was trimmed by 4 bases and J by 12 bases, leaving 23 bases between them. Germline V lookup: CDR1 SGDLS, CDR2 YYNGEE. The CDR3 here is CASSPRTAPYEMYF. The CDR3 nucleotides are TGTGCCAGCAGCCCACGCACGGCCCCCTACGAGATGTACTTC.

This sequence joins TRBV29-1 and TRBJ2-3; the D gene is possibly TRBD1 (5 bases). Trimming cost V 4 bases and J 0 bases, with 11 bases left between them. Germline V lookup: CDR1 SQVTM, CDR2 ANQGSEA. The CDR3 contains 14 residues. The CDR3 is CSVGQGTSTDTQYF. The CDR3 DNA reads TGCAGCGTTGGTCAGGGTACTAGCACAGATACGCAGTATTTT.

This clonotype occurred many times. The gene calls are TRBV20-1 and TRBJ1-2; TRBD1 is a possible D gene (5 bases). CDR3 length: 13 amino acids. V shed 3 bases and J shed 1 base, with 9 bases lying between them. From germline, CDR1 is DFQATT and CDR2 SNEGSKA (reference sequence). CDR3 sequence reads: CSASRTINYGYTF. Written as DNA, the CDR3 is TGCAGTGCTAGCCGGACAATTAACTATGGCTACACCTTC.

Concerning this clonotype: The conserved final phenylalanine or tryptophan is absent from the CDR3, which likely points to a read error. Because the CDR3's place on the DNA is in doubt, the DNA is left out and the CDR3 is given as listed by TCRdb. This chain links TRBV2 with TRBJ1-1. Germline V gene data show CDR1 as SNHLY and CDR2 as FYNNEI. The CDR3 extends over 15 residues, inclusive of both ends. The CDR3 region is CASSERIHKETQYFL.

The V call is TRBV9, the J call TRBJ2-5; TRBD2 is a possible D gene (5 bases). From germline, CDR1 is SGDLS and CDR2 YYNGEE. V shed 3 bases and J shed 3 bases, with 12 bases lying between them. The CDR3 has 14 residues. CDR3 in DNA: TGTGCCAGCAGCGAAGGCGTCGGGGAAGAGACCCAGTACTTC. Translation: CASSEGVGEETQYF.

This clonotype was detected many times. This chain joins TRBV5-1 and TRBJ1-1, with a weak D call TRBD1 (5 bases). Germline values: CDR1 SGHRS, CDR2 YFSETQ. V was pared by 4 bases and J by 3 bases, with 13 bases between. The CDR3 covers 14 residues. The CDR3, as DNA: TGCGCCAGCAGCAGGGAAGGACAATACACTGAAGCTTTCTTT. Its protein product is CASSREGQYTEAFF.

The V gene is TRBV29-1, the J gene TRBJ1-2; 10 nucleotides align to TRBD1. V lost 6 bases and J lost 8; bases outside the gene matches: 6. CDR1 is SQVTM and CDR2 is ANQGSEA in the germline V gene. CDR3 length: 12 amino acids. The CDR3 here is CSVAGTGDGYTF. In DNA form, the CDR3 reads TGCAGCGTGGCCGGGACAGGGGACGGCTACACCTTC.

This sequence joins TRBV15 and TRBJ1-1, with D unclear. In germline, CDR1 is LNHNV, CDR2 YYDKDF (reference sequence). Trimming shortened V by 5 bases and J by 4 bases, and 14 bases separated the two germline ends. This CDR3 has 14 residues. The DNA for the CDR3 is TGTGCCACCAGCGTCCTCGGTGAAGGCACTGAAGCTTTCTTT. Protein sequence: CATSVLGEGTEAFF.

The chain joins TRBV19 to TRBJ2-7, with TRBD2 matching 7 bases. CDR3 size: 16 residues. After removal of 5 bases from V and 3 bases from J, the junction contained 13 bases not matched to a gene. Germline CDR1 LNHDA, CDR2 SQIVND (reference sequence). The CDR3 sequence: CASSPGRGVAGYEQYF. The CDR3 nucleotides read TGTGCCAGTAGTCCCGGTCGGGGGGTAGCGGGCTACGAGCAGTACTTC.

J is TRBJ1-2 and V is TRBV29-1; D is possibly TRBD1 (5 bases). The CDR3 contains 13 residues. The V gene lost 3 bases and the J gene lost 0 bases, with 8 bases spanning the gap. Looked up from germline, CDR1 is SQVTM and CDR2 is ANQGSEA. CDR3 protein: CSVDGASNYGYTF. DNA of the CDR3: TGCAGCGTTGACGGGGCTTCTAACTATGGCTACACCTTC.

The rearrangement links TRBV20-1 to TRBJ1-2; the D is unclear. This CDR3 contains 11 residues. V was trimmed by 5 bases and J by 10 bases, leaving 14 bases between them. Looked up from germline, CDR1 is DFQATT and CDR2 is SNEGSKA (reference sequence). As DNA, the CDR3 is TGCAGTGCTTCCGGCGTGGCGTCCTACACCTTC. As protein: CSASGVASYTF.

The chain is built from TRBV9 and TRBJ2-1, with no clear D. The CDR3 is 16 residues long. Trimming shortened V by 2 bases and J by 0 bases, and 12 bases separated the two germline ends. Germline-derived CDR1 and CDR2 are SGDLS and YYNGEE. The CDR3 protein is CASSVSSSSSYNEQFF. The CDR3 coding sequence is TGTGCCAGCAGCGTGTCCAGCAGTAGCTCCTACAATGAGCAGTTCTTC.

The gene calls are TRBV14 and TRBJ2-7; D remains unclear. V was trimmed by 4 bases and J by 6 bases, leaving 22 bases between them. Germline V lookup: CDR1 SGHDN, CDR2 FVKESK. The CDR3 is 16 amino acids. CDR3 nucleotides: TGTGCCAGCAGCCCTCAGGACCCTAACCTTCGGGCCGAGCAGTACTTC. Its translation: CASSPQDPNLRAEQYF.

V gene TRBV9 combines with J gene TRBJ1-1; 9 nucleotides agree with TRBD1. Germline assignment: CDR1 SGDLS and CDR2 YYNGEE. The CDR3 contains 15 residues. V shed 3 bases, J shed 8 bases, and the junction held 11 bases outside the gene matches. CDR3 bases: TGTGCCAGCAGCGCAGGACAGGGGAAGGCCGCCGAAGCTTTCTTT. Translation: CASSAGQGKAAEAFF.

This clonotype came up a few times. V usage is TRBV18 and J usage is TRBJ2-1; weak D call: TRBD1 (5 bases). This CDR3 has 11 residues. V lost 6 bases, J lost 10 bases, and 10 bases lay in between. The V gene's germline CDR1 is KGHSH and CDR2 LQKENI. DNA of the CDR3: TGTGCCAGCTCCACGACAGAGGAGCAGTTCTTC. Residues: CASSTTEEQFF.

With regard to this clonotype: The conserved final phenylalanine or tryptophan is absent from the CDR3, which likely points to a read error. The limits of the CDR3 on the DNA are not certain, so only TCRdb's listed CDR3 is given. This chain uses TRBV7-2 with TRBJ1-1; TRBD1, the D gene given by the table, was not confirmed from the DNA. The CDR3 length is 13 residues, termini included. Germline lookup yields CDR1 SGHTA and CDR2 FQGNSA. This chain's CDR3 is CASSPPRTGYTDT.

The J gene is TRBJ2-5, the V gene TRBV19, with D maybe TRBD2 (6 bases). Germline values: CDR1 LNHDA, CDR2 SQIVND (reference sequence). The CDR3 loop spans 16 amino acids. Between the trimmed V and J ends, which lost 5 bases and 2 bases, there was a span of 18 bases. CDR3 nucleotides: TGTGCCAGTAGTCCCTGGAGGGTTAGGCAACAAGAGACCCAGTACTTC. This encodes CASSPWRVRQQETQYF.